A single sample is the source of the 23 T cell receptor beta chains below, sequenced in a study of control samples from healthy donors and cancer patients. Profiling relied on immunoSEQ multiplex PCR, and the TCRdb table lists in-frame clones only, not all of them. The sample includes more than 95,000 clones, more than 85% of them seen just once. Sample: blood. The receptors stem from a man between 18 and 35 years old in good health.

The chain joins TRBV28 to TRBJ1-3; D gene uncertain. Germline V gene sequence: CDR1 MDHEN, CDR2 SYDVKM. The CDR3 is made up of 13 amino acids. Trimming removed 5 bases from V and 6 bases from J, with 11 bases in between. CDR3: CASSPQGKNTIYF. CDR3 nucleotides: TGTGCCAGCAGTCCACAAGGCAAAAACACCATATATTTT.

This clone was recorded a few times. The chain uses TRBV4-3 and TRBJ1-2; 9 bases align to TRBD1. Trimming took 2 bases from V and 2 from J; bases not matched to a gene: 3. Per the germline V gene, CDR1 is LGHNA and CDR2 is YSLEER. The CDR3 contains 15 residues. The CDR3 nucleotides are TGCGCCAGCAGCCAAACGGGACAGGGAAACTATGGCTACACCTTC. It specifies CASSQTGQGNYGYTF.

The CDR3, as DNA: TGTGCCAGCACCCCTTTAATTATCTCTGGGGCCAACGTCCTGACTTTC. Its protein is CASTPLIISGANVLTF. This chain links TRBV28 with TRBJ2-6; no reliable D call. Trimming took 7 bases from V and 0 from J, leaving 13 bases between them. Per the germline V gene, CDR1 is MDHEN and CDR2 is SYDVKM. The CDR3 has 16 amino acids.

V gene TRBV27 combines with J gene TRBJ1-6; 9 bases line up with TRBD1. With 2 bases clipped from V and 7 bases from J, the junction kept 3 bases outside the gene matches. Germline values: CDR1 MNHEY, CDR2 SMNVEV (reference sequence). This CDR3 is built from 15 residues. The DNA for the CDR3 is TGTGCCAGCAGTTTAAGTGGACAGGGGAATTCACCCCTCCACTTT. Its protein is CASSLSGQGNSPLHF.

CDR3 sequence (DNA): TGCGCCAGCATTAACCCCGGGGCCGAAAAAGAGGCTTTCTTT. This encodes CASINPGAEKEAFF. The V gene is TRBV5-1, the J gene TRBJ1-1; D is possibly TRBD1 (5 bases). V shed 6 bases and J shed 11 bases, with 23 bases lying between them. The germline gives CDR1 SGHRS, CDR2 YFSETQ. This CDR3 spans 14 amino acids.

V is TRBV7-2 and J is TRBJ2-5; 8 bases align to TRBD1. Germline CDR1 reads SGHTA; CDR2 reads FQGNSA. CDR3 length: 15 amino acids. Trimming removed 2 bases from V and 5 bases from J; junction bases left unmatched: 7. In DNA form, the CDR3 reads TGTGCCAGCAGCTTACAGTCGGACAGGGCCGAGACCCAGTACTTC. It is translated as CASSLQSDRAETQYF.

In this sample, this clone turned up a few times. CDR3 amino acids: CATRTEIPTEAFF. DNA for the CDR3: TGTGCCACCCGGACAGAGATTCCCACTGAAGCTTTCTTT. The genes are TRBV19 and TRBJ1-1, with D possibly TRBD1 on 6 matching bases. Germline V gene data show CDR1 as LNHDA and CDR2 as SQIVND (reference sequence). V was trimmed by 10 bases and J by 4 bases, leaving 16 bases between them. The CDR3 sequence is 13 residues long.

The chain recombines TRBV13 with TRBJ2-1; no reliable D call. The length of the CDR3 is 16 residues. CDR1 is PRHDT, CDR2 FYEKMQ, per germline (reference sequence). V shed 6 bases and J shed 2 bases, with 17 bases lying between them. The chain's CDR3 is CASSTIPTAPYNEQFF. The CDR3 nucleotides are TGTGCCAGCAGTACCATACCAACCGCCCCCTACAATGAGCAGTTCTTC.

Worth noting for this clone: A read error is possible here, since a much larger clone lies one base away. No DNA is shown, since the ends of the CDR3 on it are uncertain; the CDR3 is the one TCRdb lists. Other DNA sequences in the same sample also yield this CDR3. The chain has TRBV9 and TRBJ1-6; TRBD1 reflects the table's D call only, with no check against the DNA. The CDR3 spans 14 residues, counting both ends. Germline lookup yields CDR1 SGDLS and CDR2 YYNGEE. The CDR3 region is CASSVGQGASPLHF.

The chain couples TRBV2 to TRBJ2-7; perhaps TRBD2 as D (6 bases). The germline V gene has CDR1 SNHLY and CDR2 FYNNEI. Trimming pared 7 bases from V and 4 bases from J, leaving 11 bases between. The CDR3 consists of 12 residues. The CDR3 region has the DNA TGTGCCAGCACGGCGGGGAGTTACGAGCAGTACTTC. It yields the protein CASTAGSYEQYF.

V gene TRBV2 combines with J gene TRBJ1-2, with TRBD1 matching 10 bases. Germline CDR1 is SNHLY and CDR2 is FYNNEI. After removal of 6 bases from V and 5 bases from J, the junction contained 9 bases not matched to a gene. The CDR3 length is 15 residues. CDR3 sequence: CASRPDRGRPYGYTF. For the CDR3, the DNA is TGTGCCAGCAGGCCCGACAGGGGGCGCCCATATGGCTACACCTTC.

The chain recombines TRBV9 with TRBJ2-3, with TRBD2 matching 7 bases. The germline V gene has CDR1 SGDLS and CDR2 YYNGEE. The CDR3 is 17 amino acids. V lost 0 bases to trimming and J lost 5 bases; unmatched junction nucleotides: 12. The CDR3 is CASSVGAGEGRGDTQYF. Written as DNA, the CDR3 is TGTGCCAGCAGCGTAGGGGCCGGGGAGGGCCGGGGAGATACGCAGTATTTT. Full variable domain (missing parts from reference TRBV9 and TRBJ2-3): DSGVTQTPKHLITATGQRVTLRCSPRSGDLSVYWYQQSLDQGLQFLIQYYNGEERAKGNILERFSAQQFPDLHSELNLSSLELGDSALYFCASSVGAGEGRGDTQYFGPGTRLTVL.

The chain combines TRBV7-6 with TRBJ2-1, with D hard to call. Trimming stripped 0 bases from V and 0 bases from J, with 9 bases between. The V gene's germline CDR1 is SGHVS and CDR2 FNYEAQ. This CDR3 has 16 amino acids. The chain's CDR3 is CASSLAGPGSYNEQFF. In DNA, the CDR3 is TGTGCCAGCAGCTTAGCCGGACCGGGCTCCTACAATGAGCAGTTCTTC.

The rearrangement uses TRBV27 and TRBJ2-5; D tentatively fits TRBD1 or TRBD2 (6 bases each). This CDR3 is built from 14 residues. Germline CDR1 and CDR2: MNHEY and SMNVEV (reference sequence). V was pared by 6 bases and J by 4 bases, with 15 bases between. The CDR3 DNA follows: TGTGCCAGCAGAGGAGGGGGTCTCCTAGAGACCCAGTACTTC. It codes for CASRGGGLLETQYF.

This rearrangement joins TRBV7-2 to TRBJ2-3; TRBD2 is a possible D gene (5 bases). The CDR3 sequence is 15 residues long. The V gene's germline CDR1 is SGHTA and CDR2 FQGNSA. Trimming cost V 3 bases and J 4 bases, with 14 bases left between them. The CDR3: CASSFLAGPADTQYF. The CDR3 DNA sequence: TGTGCCAGCAGCTTTTTGGCGGGTCCTGCAGATACGCAGTATTTT.

The chain recombines TRBV5-1 with TRBJ1-2, with a tentative D call TRBD1 (5 bases). Trimming removed 6 bases at V and 5 bases at J, with 23 bases between. Germline CDR1 SGHRS, CDR2 YFSETQ. This CDR3 contains 16 residues. The CDR3 bases are TGCGCCAGCACCCCCCGGGCCAGGGAAGGGGTGTATGGCTACACCTTC. Encoded protein: CASTPRAREGVYGYTF.

The chain is built from TRBV20-1 and TRBJ2-2; D is unresolved. The length of the CDR3 is 14 residues. Trimming shortened V by 3 bases and J by 1 base, and 9 bases separated the two germline ends. Germline CDR1 DFQATT, CDR2 SNEGSKA (reference sequence). DNA for the CDR3: TGCAGTGCTAGTCGTGGCGGGAACACCGGGGAGCTGTTTTTT. This codes for CSASRGGNTGELFF.

CDR3 nucleotides: TGCGCCAGCAGCTCGGCCTTAGGAAGTACAGATACGCAGTATTTT. This codes for CASSSALGSTDTQYF. The chain employs TRBV5-1 and TRBJ2-3; no definite D call. CDR3 length equals 15 residues. V lost 3 bases and J 3 bases, leaving 14 bases between the germline ends. Looked up from germline, CDR1 is SGHRS and CDR2 is YFSETQ.

With respect to this clone: At the DNA level, this CDR3 is encoded by other sequences in the same sample as well. This chain links TRBV19 with TRBJ2-7; 9 bases align to TRBD1. Germline V CDR1 and CDR2: LNHDA, SQIVND (reference sequence). The CDR3 spans 14 residues. V shed 1 base, J shed 2 bases, and the junction held 0 bases outside the gene matches. Here the CDR3 reads CASSIGTGAYEQYF. As DNA, the CDR3 is TGTGCCAGTAGTATAGGGACAGGGGCCTACGAGCAGTACTTC.

On this clone itself: Its ends do not fully match the called genes, so a read error is possible. This chain connects TRBV7-7 to TRBJ2-5, with 7 bases that match TRBD1. This CDR3 has 14 residues. CDR1 is SSHAT and CDR2 is FNYEAQ in the germline V gene (reference sequence). CDR3 DNA: TGTGCTAGCAGCCCCCGAACAGGGGCCGAGACCCAGTACTTC. It is translated as CASSPRTGAETQYF.

This clone came up once. The chain recombines TRBV11-3 with TRBJ2-7; 8 bases are shared with TRBD1. Germline V gives CDR1 SGHNT, CDR2 YENEEA. V shed 5 bases, J shed 6 bases, and the junction held 9 bases outside the gene matches. There are 14 residues in the CDR3. The CDR3 spells CASSLQTGDTEQYF. In DNA, the CDR3 is TGTGCCAGCAGCCTCCAGACAGGGGATACCGAGCAGTACTTC.

The V call is TRBV7-2, the J call TRBJ2-2; the D gene is possibly TRBD2 (6 bases). The CDR3 runs to 15 residues. With 3 bases removed from V and 4 bases from J, the gap between germline ends came to 12 bases. Looked up from germline, CDR1 is SGHTA and CDR2 is FQGNSA. This CDR3 is CASSFSYGGTGELFF. The CDR3 bases are TGTGCCAGCAGCTTCTCGTACGGGGGCACCGGGGAGCTGTTTTTT.

The rearrangement joins TRBV19 to TRBJ1-1; D possibly corresponds to TRBD1 (5 bases). The CDR3 has 12 amino acids. The V end lost 5 bases, the J end lost 9 bases, and 13 bases lay between the germline ends. CDR1 and CDR2 (germline): LNHDA, SQIVND (reference sequence). CDR3 DNA: TGTGCCAGTAGTGGCGGCCGGGGCAAAGCTTTCTTT. It is translated as CASSGGRGKAFF.